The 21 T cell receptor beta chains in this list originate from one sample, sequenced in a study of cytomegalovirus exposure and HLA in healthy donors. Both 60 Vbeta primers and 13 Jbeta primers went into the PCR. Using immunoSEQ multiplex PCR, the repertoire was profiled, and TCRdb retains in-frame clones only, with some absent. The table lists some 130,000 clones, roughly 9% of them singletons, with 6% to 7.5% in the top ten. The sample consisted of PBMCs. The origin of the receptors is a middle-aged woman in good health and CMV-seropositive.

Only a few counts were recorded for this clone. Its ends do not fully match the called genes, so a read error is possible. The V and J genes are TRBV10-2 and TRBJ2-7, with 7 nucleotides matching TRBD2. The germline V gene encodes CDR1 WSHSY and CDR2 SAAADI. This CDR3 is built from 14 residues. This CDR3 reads CASSESPGRDEKYF. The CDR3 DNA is TGCGCCAGCAGTGAGTCGCCAGGGAGGGACGAGAAGTACTTT.

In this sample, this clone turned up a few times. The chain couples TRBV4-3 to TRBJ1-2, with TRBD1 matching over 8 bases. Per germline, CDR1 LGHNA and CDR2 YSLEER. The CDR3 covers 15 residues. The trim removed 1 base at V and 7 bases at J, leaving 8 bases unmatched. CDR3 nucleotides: TGCGCCAGCAGCCAAGGGACAGGGTTAGTAATTGGCTACACCTTC. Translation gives CASSQGTGLVIGYTF.

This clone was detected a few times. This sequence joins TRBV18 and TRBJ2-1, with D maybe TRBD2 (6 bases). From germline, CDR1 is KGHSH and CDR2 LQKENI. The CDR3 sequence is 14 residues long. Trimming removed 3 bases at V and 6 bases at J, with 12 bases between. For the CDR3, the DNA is TGTGCCAGCTCACCCGACGGGAGCCTCAATGAGCAGTTCTTC. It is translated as CASSPDGSLNEQFF.

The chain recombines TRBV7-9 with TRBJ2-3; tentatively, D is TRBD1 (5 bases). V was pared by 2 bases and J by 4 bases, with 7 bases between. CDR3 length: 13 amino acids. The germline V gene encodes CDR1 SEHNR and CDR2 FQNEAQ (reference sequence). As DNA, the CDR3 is TGTGCCAGCAGCTTACAGGGCGCAGATACGCAGTATTTT. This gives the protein CASSLQGADTQYF.

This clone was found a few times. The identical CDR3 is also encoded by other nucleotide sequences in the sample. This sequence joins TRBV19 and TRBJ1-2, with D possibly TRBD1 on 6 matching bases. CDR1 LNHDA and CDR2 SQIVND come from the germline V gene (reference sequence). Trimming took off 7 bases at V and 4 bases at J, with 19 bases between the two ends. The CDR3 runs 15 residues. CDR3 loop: CASTSGPGGVYGYTF. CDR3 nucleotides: TGTGCCAGTACCTCGGGGCCGGGGGGCGTCTATGGCTACACCTTC.

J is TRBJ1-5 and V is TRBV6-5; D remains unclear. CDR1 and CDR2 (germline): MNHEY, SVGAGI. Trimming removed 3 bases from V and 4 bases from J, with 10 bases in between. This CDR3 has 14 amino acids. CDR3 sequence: CASSYIGENQPQHF. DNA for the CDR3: TGTGCCAGCAGTTATATCGGGGAGAATCAGCCCCAGCATTTT.

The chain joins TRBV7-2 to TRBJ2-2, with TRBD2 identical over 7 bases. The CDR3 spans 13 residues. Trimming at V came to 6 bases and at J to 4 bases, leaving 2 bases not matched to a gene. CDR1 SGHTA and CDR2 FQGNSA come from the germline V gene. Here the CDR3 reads CASRGGATGELFF. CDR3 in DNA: TGTGCCAGCAGGGGAGGGGCCACCGGGGAGCTGTTTTTT.

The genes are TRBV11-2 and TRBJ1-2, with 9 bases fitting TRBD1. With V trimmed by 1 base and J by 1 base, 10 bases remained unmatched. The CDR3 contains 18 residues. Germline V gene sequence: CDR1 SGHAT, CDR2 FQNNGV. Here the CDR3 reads CASSLGNFNRGLNYGYTF. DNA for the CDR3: TGTGCCAGCAGCTTAGGGAACTTTAACAGGGGGCTTAACTATGGCTACACCTTC.

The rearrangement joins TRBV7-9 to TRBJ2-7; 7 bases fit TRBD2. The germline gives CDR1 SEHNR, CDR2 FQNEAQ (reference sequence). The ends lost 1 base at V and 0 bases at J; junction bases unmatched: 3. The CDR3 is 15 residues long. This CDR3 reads CASSLVGGVSYEQYF. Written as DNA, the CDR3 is TGTGCCAGCAGCTTAGTGGGAGGGGTCTCCTACGAGCAGTACTTC. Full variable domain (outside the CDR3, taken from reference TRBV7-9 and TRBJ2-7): DTGVSQNPRHKITKRGQNVTFRCDPISEHNRLYWYRQTLGQGPEFLTYFQNEAQLEKSRLLSDRFSAERPKGSFSTLEIQRTEQGDSAMYLCASSLVGGVSYEQYFGPGTRLTVT.

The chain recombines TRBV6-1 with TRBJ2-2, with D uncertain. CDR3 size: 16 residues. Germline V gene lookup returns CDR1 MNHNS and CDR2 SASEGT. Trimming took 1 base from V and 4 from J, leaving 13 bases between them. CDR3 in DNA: TGTGCCAGCAGTGAAGTAACTAACATATTCACCGGGGAGCTGTTTTTT. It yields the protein CASSEVTNIFTGELFF.

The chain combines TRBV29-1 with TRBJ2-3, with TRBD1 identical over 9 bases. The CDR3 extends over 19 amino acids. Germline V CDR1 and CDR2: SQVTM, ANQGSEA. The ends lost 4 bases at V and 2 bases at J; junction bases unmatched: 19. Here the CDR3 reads CSVGLGTGSSPSYTDTQYF. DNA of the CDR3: TGCAGCGTTGGGCTTGGGACAGGGTCAAGCCCGAGCTACACAGATACGCAGTATTTT.

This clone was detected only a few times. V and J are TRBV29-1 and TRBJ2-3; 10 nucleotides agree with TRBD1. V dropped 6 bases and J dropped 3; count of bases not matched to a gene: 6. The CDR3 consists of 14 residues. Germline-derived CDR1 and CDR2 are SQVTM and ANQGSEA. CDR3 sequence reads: CSVTGTGDTDTQYF. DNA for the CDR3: TGCAGCGTGACCGGGACAGGGGATACAGATACGCAGTATTTT.

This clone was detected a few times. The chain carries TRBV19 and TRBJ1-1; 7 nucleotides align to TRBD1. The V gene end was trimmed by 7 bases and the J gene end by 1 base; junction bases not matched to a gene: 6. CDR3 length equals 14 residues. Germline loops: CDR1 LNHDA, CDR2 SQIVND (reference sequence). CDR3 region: CASNQGQRNTEAFF. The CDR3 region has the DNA TGTGCCAGTAATCAGGGACAGAGGAACACTGAAGCTTTCTTT.

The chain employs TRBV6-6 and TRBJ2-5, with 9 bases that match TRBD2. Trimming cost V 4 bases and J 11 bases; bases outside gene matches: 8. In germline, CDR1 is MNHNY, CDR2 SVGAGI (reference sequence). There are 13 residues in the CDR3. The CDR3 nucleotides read TGTGCCAGCAGTTGGGCGGGGGGGCAAGAGCAGTACTTC. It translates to CASSWAGGQEQYF.

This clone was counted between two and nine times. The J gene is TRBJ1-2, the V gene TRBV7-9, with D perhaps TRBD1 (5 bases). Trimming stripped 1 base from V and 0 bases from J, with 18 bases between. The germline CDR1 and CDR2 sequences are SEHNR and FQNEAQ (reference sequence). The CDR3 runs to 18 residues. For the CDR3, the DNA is TGTGCCAGCAGCTTAGGTGGGGCAGGGCTCACAGCTAACTATGGCTACACCTTC. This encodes CASSLGGAGLTANYGYTF.

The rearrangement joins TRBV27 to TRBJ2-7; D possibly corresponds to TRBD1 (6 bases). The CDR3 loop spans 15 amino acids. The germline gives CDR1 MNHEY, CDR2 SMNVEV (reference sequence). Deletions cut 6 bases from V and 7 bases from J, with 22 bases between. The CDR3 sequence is CASRPRPGTIGEQYF. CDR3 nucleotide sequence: TGTGCCAGCAGGCCGCGTCCCGGGACAATTGGGGAGCAGTACTTC.

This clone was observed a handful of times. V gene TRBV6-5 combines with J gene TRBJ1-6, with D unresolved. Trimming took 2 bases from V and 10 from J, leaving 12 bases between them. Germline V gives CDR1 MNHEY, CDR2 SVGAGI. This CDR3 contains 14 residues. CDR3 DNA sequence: TGTGCCAGCAGTTACACTCGGGGAGGGTCACCCCTCCACTTT. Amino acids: CASSYTRGGSPLHF.

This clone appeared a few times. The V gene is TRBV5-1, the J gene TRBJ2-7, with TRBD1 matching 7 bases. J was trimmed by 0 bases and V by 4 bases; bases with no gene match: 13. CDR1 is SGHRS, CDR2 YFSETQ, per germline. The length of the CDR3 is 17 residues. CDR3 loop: CASSRRRDSLSSYEQYF. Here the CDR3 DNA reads TGCGCCAGCAGCCGACGAAGGGACAGCTTAAGCTCCTACGAGCAGTACTTC.

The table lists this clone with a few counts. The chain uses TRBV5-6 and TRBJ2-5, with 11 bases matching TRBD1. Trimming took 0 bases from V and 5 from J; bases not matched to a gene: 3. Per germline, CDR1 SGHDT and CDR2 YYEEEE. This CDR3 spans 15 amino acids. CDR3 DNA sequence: TGTGCCAGCAGCTTGGCGGGACAGGGGGGGGAGACCCAGTACTTC. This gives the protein CASSLAGQGGETQYF.

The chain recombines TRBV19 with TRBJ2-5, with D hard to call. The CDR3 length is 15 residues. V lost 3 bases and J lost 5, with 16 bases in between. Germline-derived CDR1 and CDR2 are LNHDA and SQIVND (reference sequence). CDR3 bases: TGTGCCAGTAGTATCTCTCCGGTAATCAGGGAGACCCAGTACTTC. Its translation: CASSISPVIRETQYF. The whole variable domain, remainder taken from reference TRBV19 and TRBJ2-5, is DGGITQSPKYLFRKEGQNVTLSCEQNLNHDAMYWYRQDPGQGLRLIYYSQIVNDFQKGDIAEGYSVSREKKESFPLTVTSAQKNPTAFYLCASSISPVIRETQYFGPGTRLLVL.

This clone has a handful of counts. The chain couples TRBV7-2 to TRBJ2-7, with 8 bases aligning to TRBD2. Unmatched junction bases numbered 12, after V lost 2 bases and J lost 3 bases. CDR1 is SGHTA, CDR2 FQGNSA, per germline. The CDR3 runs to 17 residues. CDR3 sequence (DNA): TGTGCCAGCAGCTTATACCCGGGACTAGAATCCCTCTACGAGCAGTACTTC. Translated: CASSLYPGLESLYEQYF.